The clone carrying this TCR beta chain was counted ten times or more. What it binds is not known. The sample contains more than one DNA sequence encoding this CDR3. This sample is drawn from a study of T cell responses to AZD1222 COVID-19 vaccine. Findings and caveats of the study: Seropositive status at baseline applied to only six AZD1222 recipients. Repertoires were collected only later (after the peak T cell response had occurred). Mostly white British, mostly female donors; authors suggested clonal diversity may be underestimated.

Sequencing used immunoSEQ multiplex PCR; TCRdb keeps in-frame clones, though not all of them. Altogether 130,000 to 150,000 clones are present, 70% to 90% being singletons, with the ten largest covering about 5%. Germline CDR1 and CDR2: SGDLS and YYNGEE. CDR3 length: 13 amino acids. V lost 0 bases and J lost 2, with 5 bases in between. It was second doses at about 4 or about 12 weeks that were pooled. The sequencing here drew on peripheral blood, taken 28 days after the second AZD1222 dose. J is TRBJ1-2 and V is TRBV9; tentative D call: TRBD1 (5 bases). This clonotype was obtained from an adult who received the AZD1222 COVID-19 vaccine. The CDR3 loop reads CASSVDRNYGYTF. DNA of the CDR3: TGTGCCAGCAGCGTAGACAGGAACTATGGCTACACCTTC.